The 13 T cell receptor beta chains in this list originate from one sample, sequenced in a study of blood T cell repertoires in COVID-19. The data were produced by immunoSEQ multiplex PCR, yet TCRdb's version contains in-frame clones alone and is incomplete. The sample contains more than 90,000 clones, approximately 86% of which appear only once. Source material: peripheral blood. The receptors shown here come from a human donor in a cohort sampled during active COVID-19.

The V call is TRBV10-1, the J call TRBJ2-1; TRBD2 matches 8 bases. From germline, CDR1 is WNHNN and CDR2 SYGVQD (reference sequence). J was trimmed by 7 bases and V by 6 bases; bases with no gene match: 5. This CDR3 comprises 13 residues. CDR3 sequence (DNA): TGCGCCAGCAGCCGGGGGGGCCGTAATGAGCAGTTCTTC. Protein product: CASSRGGRNEQFF.

This clone has just one count. CDR3 coding DNA: TGTGCCAGCAGCCAAGATTTGAGCACCGGGGAGCTGTTTTTT. This sequence encodes CASSQDLSTGELFF. J is TRBJ2-2 and V is TRBV3-1 (or the pseudogene TRBV3-2); D remains ambiguous. The germline V gene has CDR1 LGHDT and CDR2 YNNKEL (reference sequence). V lost 0 bases, J lost 4 bases, and 6 bases lay in between. This CDR3 has 14 amino acids.

The V call is TRBV11-3, the J call TRBJ1-6; 7 positions agree with TRBD1. The trim removed 3 bases at V and 7 bases at J, leaving 3 bases unmatched. This CDR3 spans 14 amino acids. Germline lookup yields CDR1 SGHNT and CDR2 YENEEA. The DNA for the CDR3 is TGTGCCAGCAGCTTGAGGGGGCAAAATTCACCCCTCCACTTT. Its protein product is CASSLRGQNSPLHF.

V usage is TRBV2 and J usage is TRBJ2-7, with no clear D. The CDR3 contains 13 residues. The V gene lost 4 bases and the J gene lost 2 bases, with 9 bases spanning the gap. Germline V CDR1 and CDR2: SNHLY, FYNNEI. This CDR3 reads CASSAGVTYEQYF. The CDR3 region has the DNA TGTGCCAGCAGTGCAGGTGTTACCTACGAGCAGTACTTC.

The CDR3: CASSRPGGDEQFF. CDR3 DNA sequence: TGTGCCAGTAGTAGACCGGGGGGCGATGAGCAGTTCTTC. This rearrangement joins TRBV19 to TRBJ2-1; a weak D match, TRBD2 (7 bases). Germline CDR1 is LNHDA and CDR2 is SQIVND (reference sequence). This CDR3 spans 13 amino acids. V lost 4 bases and J lost 8, with 12 bases in between.

The chain employs TRBV18 and TRBJ2-5, with D possibly TRBD2 on 7 matching bases. V was trimmed by 1 base and J by 1 base, leaving 10 bases between them. CDR3 length equals 15 residues. CDR1 KGHSH and CDR2 LQKENI come from the germline V gene. Here the CDR3 reads CASSPLGGPQETQYF. CDR3 sequence (DNA): TGTGCCAGCTCACCACTGGGGGGGCCCCAAGAGACCCAGTACTTC.

This chain links TRBV24-1 with TRBJ2-1; no firm D call. Trimming cost V 3 bases and J 11 bases, with 10 bases left between them. Germline CDR1 is KGHDR and CDR2 is SFDVKD. The CDR3 length is 12 residues. The CDR3 DNA sequence: TGTGCCACCAGTGATCCCTCAACTAAGCAGTTCTTC. Protein sequence: CATSDPSTKQFF.

The gene calls are TRBV20-1 and TRBJ2-7, with 8 bases lining up with TRBD1. Unmatched junction bases numbered 0, after V lost 1 base and J lost 7 bases. Looked up from germline, CDR1 is DFQATT and CDR2 is SNEGSKA (reference sequence). The CDR3 spans 11 residues. The CDR3 nucleotides read TGCAGTGCTAGAGGGGACAGGGAGCAGTACTTC. This codes for CSARGDREQYF.

The CDR3: CSASRESGTGELFF. The CDR3 region has the DNA TGCAGTGCTAGTCGGGAGTCGGGCACCGGGGAGCTGTTTTTT. The chain uses TRBV20-1 and TRBJ2-2; a weak D match, TRBD2 (6 bases). V was trimmed by 3 bases and J by 4 bases, leaving 12 bases between them. The germline CDR1 and CDR2 sequences are DFQATT and SNEGSKA (reference sequence). This CDR3 region has 14 residues.

The chain is built from TRBV7-8 and TRBJ2-3; D is unclear. The germline V gene has CDR1 SGHVS and CDR2 FQNEAQ. CDR3 length: 15 amino acids. V gave up 3 bases and J gave up 2 bases, with 12 bases separating them. As DNA, the CDR3 is TGTGCCAGCAGCTTTCGTCTAGTTGCCACAGATACGCAGTATTTT. It specifies CASSFRLVATDTQYF.

V gene TRBV13 combines with J gene TRBJ1-1; D not certain. The CDR3 is 18 amino acids. The ends were cut back, 6 bases at V and 6 bases at J, with 29 bases in the middle. CDR1 is PRHDT and CDR2 is FYEKMQ in the germline V gene (reference sequence). CDR3 coding DNA: TGTGCCAGCAGGGCGGGCGGGAGAAGGGTTCAAAAGTATTCTGAAGCTTTCTTT. Protein product: CASRAGGRRVQKYSEAFF.

This sequence joins TRBV30 and TRBJ1-5; the D gene is possibly TRBD1 (5 bases). Germline lookup yields CDR1 GTSNPN and CDR2 SVGIG (reference sequence). V was pared by 4 bases and J by 5 bases, with 15 bases between. The CDR3 covers 14 residues. The CDR3 region has the DNA TGTGCCTGGAATACAGGCCTCGCGGATCAGCCCCAGCATTTT. Amino acid sequence: CAWNTGLADQPQHF.

The rearrangement joins TRBV6-1 to TRBJ1-5; D gene unclear. There are 15 residues in the CDR3. With 2 bases removed from V and 2 bases from J, the gap between germline ends came to 10 bases. Germline CDR1 and CDR2: MNHNS and SASEGT. The CDR3 reads CASSEPGVGNQPQHF. The CDR3 DNA reads TGTGCCAGCAGTGAACCCGGGGTGGGCAATCAGCCCCAGCATTTT.